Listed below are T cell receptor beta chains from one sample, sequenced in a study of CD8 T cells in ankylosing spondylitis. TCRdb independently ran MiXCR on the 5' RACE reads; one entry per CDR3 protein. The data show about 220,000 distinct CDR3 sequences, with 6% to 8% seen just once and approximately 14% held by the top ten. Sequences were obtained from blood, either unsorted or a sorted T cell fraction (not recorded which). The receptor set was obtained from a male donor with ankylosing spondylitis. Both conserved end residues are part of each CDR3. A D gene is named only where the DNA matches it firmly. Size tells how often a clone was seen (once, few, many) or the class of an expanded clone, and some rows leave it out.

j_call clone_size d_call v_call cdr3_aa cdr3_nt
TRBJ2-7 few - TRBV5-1 CASSFSAPSYEQYF TGCGCCAGCAGCTTTAGCGCCCCCTCCTACGAGCAGTACTTC
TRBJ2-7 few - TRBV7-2 CASSLGSRLSPYEQYF TGTGCCAGCAGCTTAGGGAGCAGACTTAGCCCCTACGAGCAGTACTTC
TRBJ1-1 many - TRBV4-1 CASSQGGVNTEAFF TGCGCCAGCAGCCAAGGGGGAGTGAACACTGAAGCTTTCTTT
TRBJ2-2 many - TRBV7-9 CASRSGTSPTGELFF TGTGCCAGCAGATCAGGGACTTCTCCGACCGGGGAGCTGTTTTTT
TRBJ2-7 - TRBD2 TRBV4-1 CASSRAKRGSGDEQYF TGCGCCAGCAGCCGTGCGAAAAGGGGTAGCGGGGACGAGCAGTACTTC
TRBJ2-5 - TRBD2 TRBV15 CATSNTGTKGETQYF TGTGCCACCAGCAATACCGGGACTAAAGGGGAGACCCAGTACTTC
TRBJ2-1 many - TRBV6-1 CASKPEWGRPPYNEQFF TGTGCCAGCAAACCCGAGTGGGGGAGGCCCCCCTACAATGAGCAGTTCTTC
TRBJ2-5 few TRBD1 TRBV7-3 CASSLIPGGKEETQYF TGTGCCAGCAGCTTAATCCCAGGGGGCAAGGAAGAGACCCAGTACTTC
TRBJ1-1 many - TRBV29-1 CSVAAGWDTEAFF TGCAGCGTTGCGGCAGGGTGGGACACTGAAGCTTTCTTT
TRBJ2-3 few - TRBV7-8 CASASGNGKQYF TGTGCCAGCGCTTCCGGGAATGGCAAGCAGTATTTT
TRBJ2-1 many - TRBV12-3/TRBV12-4 CASQPSGGEQFF TGTGCCAGTCAGCCTAGTGGGGGTGAGCAGTTCTTC
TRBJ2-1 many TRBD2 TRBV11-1 CASSPRLVGGESYNEQFF TGTGCCAGCAGCCCGCGTCTCGTGGGAGGGGAGTCCTACAATGAGCAGTTCTTC
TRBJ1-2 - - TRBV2 CASSPPEGNGYTF TGTGCCAGCAGCCCCCCGGAGGGGAATGGCTACACCTTC
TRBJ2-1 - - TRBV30 CAWSNRRGDTQQFF TGTGCCTGGAGTAATCGAAGGGGGGATACCCAGCAGTTCTTC
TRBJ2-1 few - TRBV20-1 CSARVGHLRTGTNNEQFF TGCAGTGCTAGAGTGGGACATCTCCGGACAGGGACTAACAATGAGCAGTTCTTC
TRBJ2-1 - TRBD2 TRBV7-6 CASSQLGTTNYNEQFF TGTGCCAGCAGCCAGCTTGGGACTACCAACTACAATGAGCAGTTCTTC
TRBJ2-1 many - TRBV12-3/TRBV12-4 CASSNIAALDEQFF TGTGCCAGCAGCAACATAGCGGCTCTGGATGAGCAGTTCTTC
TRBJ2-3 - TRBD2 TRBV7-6 CASSPGAGVLLDTQYF TGTGCCAGCAGCCCGGGAGCGGGAGTTTTATTAGATACGCAGTATTTT
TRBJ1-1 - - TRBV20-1 CSARLRVGVRTEAFF TGCAGTGCTAGACTAAGGGTCGGCGTACGGACTGAAGCTTTCTTT
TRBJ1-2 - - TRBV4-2 CASSQERGIGYTF TGTGCCAGCAGCCAAGAGAGGGGCATAGGCTACACCTTC
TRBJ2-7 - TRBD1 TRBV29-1 CSVEDGRGLVHEQYF TGCAGCGTTGAAGACGGCAGGGGGTTGGTCCACGAGCAGTACTTC
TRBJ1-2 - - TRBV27 CASSSGFHGYTF TGTGCCAGCAGTTCAGGGTTCCATGGCTACACCTTC
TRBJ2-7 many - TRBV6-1 CASIYSSLAYEQYF TGTGCCAGCATCTATAGCTCGCTTGCCTACGAGCAGTACTTC
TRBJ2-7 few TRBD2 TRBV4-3 CASSLTSGSTYEQYF TGCGCCAGCAGCCTGACTAGCGGTAGCACCTACGAGCAGTACTTC
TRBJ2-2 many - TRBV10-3 CAISEWGASDTGELFF TGTGCCATCAGTGAATGGGGGGCGTCGGACACCGGGGAGCTGTTTTTT
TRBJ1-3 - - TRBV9 CASSPGHHSRNTIYF TGTGCCAGCAGCCCAGGACACCACAGTAGAAACACCATATATTTT
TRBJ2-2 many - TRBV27 CASSLASTSGELFF TGTGCCAGCAGTCTGGCGAGCACTTCTGGGGAGCTGTTTTTT
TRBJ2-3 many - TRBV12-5 CASGPGRRGEDTQYF TGTGCTAGTGGTCCCGGGAGGAGGGGGGAAGATACGCAGTATTTT
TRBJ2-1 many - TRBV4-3 CASSIAERRYNEQFF TGCGCCAGTTCCATAGCGGAGCGACGCTACAATGAGCAGTTCTTC
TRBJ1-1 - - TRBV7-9 CASSPAGREAFF TGTGCCAGCAGCCCAGCCGGGCGTGAAGCTTTCTTT
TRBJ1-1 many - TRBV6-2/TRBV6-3 CASSSSQGMNTEAFF TGTGCCAGCAGTTCATCACAAGGCATGAACACTGAAGCTTTCTTT
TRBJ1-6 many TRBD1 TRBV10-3 CAISEEDRRGSPLHF TGTGCCATCAGTGAGGAGGACAGGAGAGGCTCACCCCTCCACTTT